This T cell receptor beta chain emerged from a study of T cell clonotyping in hematopoietic cell transplantation. V lost 3 bases, J lost 2 bases, and 5 bases lay in between. The CDR3 runs to 13 residues. Germline CDR1 MDHEN, CDR2 SYDVKM. The table came from immunoSEQ multiplex PCR; TCRdb's copy has only in-frame clones and leaves some out. Of 16,000 or so clones listed, around 90% are singletons. Material: peripheral blood mononuclear cells. The source is a man in his forties or fifties in good health. Some clones in this sample may be carry-over from other donors' samples. The V call is TRBV28, the J call TRBJ1-3, with D uncertain. The CDR3 sequence is CASSLAAGNTIYF. The CDR3 DNA follows: TGTGCCAGCAGTTTGGCCGCTGGAAACACCATATATTTT.